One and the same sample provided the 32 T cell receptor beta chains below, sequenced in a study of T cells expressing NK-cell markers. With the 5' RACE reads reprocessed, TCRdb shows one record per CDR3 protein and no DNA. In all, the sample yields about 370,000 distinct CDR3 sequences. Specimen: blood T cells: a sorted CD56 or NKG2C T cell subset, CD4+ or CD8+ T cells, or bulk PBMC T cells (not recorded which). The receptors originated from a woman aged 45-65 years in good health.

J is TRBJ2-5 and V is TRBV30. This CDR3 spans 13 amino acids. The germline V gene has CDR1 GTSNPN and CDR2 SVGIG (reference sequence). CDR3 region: CAWSVVTQETQYF.

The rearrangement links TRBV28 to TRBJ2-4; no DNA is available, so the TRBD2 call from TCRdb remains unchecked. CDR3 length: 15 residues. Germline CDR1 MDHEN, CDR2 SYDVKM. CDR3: CASSGGLAGKNIQYF. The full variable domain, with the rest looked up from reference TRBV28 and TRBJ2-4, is DVKVTQSSRYLVKRTGEKVFLECVQDMDHENMFWYRQDPGLGLRLIYFSYDVKMKEKGDIPEGYSVSREKKERFSLILESASTNQTSMYLCASSGGLAGKNIQYFGAGTRLSVL.

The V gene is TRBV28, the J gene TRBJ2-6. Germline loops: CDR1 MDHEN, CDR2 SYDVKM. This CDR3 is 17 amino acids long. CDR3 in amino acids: CASSITDRFSGANVLTF.

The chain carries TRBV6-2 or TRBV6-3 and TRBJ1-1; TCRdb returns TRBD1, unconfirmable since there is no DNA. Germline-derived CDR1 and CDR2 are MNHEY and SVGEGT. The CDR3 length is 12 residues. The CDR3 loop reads CASGMTGFVTFF.

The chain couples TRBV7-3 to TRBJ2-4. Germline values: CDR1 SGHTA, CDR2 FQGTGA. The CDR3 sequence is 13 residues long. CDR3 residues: CASSPVAKNIQYF.

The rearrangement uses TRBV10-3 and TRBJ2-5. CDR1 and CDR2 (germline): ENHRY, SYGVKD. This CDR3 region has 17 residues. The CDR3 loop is CAISESVILRGQETQYF.

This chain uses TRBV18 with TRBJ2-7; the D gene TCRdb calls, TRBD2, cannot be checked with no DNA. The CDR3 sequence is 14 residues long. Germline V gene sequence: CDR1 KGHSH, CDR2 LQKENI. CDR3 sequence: CASSGGTTYYEQYF.

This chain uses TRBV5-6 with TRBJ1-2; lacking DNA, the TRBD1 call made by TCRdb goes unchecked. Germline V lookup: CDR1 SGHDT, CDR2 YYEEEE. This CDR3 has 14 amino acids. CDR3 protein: CASSSLENGYGYTF.

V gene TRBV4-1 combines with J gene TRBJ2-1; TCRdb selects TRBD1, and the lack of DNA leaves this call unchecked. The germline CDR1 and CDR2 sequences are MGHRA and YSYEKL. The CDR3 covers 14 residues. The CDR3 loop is CASRHTTGYNEQLF.

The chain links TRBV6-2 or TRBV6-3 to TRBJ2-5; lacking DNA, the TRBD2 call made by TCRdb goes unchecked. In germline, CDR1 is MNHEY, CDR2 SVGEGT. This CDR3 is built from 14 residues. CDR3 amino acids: CATSPPQGRETQYF.

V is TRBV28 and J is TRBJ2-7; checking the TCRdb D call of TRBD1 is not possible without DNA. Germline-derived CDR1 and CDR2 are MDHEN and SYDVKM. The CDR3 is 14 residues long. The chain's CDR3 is CASSLTGRQHEQYF.

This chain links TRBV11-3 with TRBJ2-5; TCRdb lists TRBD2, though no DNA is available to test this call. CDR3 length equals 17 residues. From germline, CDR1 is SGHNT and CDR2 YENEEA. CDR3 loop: CASSTRTSGRYQETQYF.

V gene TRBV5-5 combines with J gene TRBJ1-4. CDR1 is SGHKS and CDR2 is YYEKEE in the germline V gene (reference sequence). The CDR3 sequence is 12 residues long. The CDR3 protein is CASSFVEEKLFF.

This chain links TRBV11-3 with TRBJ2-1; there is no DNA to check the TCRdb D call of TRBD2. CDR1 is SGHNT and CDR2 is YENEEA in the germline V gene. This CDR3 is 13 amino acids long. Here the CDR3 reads CASSLDPAGRQFF.

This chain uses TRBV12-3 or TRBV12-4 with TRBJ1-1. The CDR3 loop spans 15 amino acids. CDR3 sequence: CASSPSGRENTEAFF.

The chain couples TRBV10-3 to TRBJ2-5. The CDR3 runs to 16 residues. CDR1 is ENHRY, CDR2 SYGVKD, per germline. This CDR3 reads CAISESRTTTQETQYF.

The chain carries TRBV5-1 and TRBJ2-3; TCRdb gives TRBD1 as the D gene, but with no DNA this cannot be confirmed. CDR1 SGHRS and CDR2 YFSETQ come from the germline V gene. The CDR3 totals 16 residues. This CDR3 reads CASSLRDRARGDTQYF.

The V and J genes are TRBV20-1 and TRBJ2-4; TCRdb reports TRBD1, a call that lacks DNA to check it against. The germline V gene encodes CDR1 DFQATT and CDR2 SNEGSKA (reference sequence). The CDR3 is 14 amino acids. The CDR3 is CSARVPDRGYIQYF.

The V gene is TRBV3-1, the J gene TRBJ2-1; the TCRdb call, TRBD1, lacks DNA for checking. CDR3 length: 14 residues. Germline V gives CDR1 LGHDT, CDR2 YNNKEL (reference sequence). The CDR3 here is CASSQAQTGDEQFF.

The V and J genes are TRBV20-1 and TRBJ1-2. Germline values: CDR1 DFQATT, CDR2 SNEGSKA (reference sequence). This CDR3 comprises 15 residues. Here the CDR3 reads CSASLRATTNYGYTF.

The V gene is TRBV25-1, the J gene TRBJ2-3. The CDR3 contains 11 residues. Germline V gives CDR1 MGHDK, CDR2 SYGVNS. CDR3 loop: CASSGSATQYF.

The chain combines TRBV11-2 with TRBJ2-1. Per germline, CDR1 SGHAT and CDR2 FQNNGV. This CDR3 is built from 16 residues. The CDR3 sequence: CASSLVTGGPYNEQFF. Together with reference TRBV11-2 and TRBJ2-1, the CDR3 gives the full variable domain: EAGVAQSPRYKIIEKRQSVAFWCNPISGHATLYWYQQILGQGPKLLIQFQNNGVVDDSQLPKDRFSAERLKGVDSTLKIQPAKLEDSAVYLCASSLVTGGPYNEQFFGPGTRLTVL.

CDR3 residues: CASSIMAASNTGELFF. The chain employs TRBV19 and TRBJ2-2. CDR1 and CDR2 (germline): LNHDA, SQIVND (reference sequence). CDR3 length: 16 amino acids. Complete variable domain (other parts from reference TRBV19 and TRBJ2-2): DGGITQSPKYLFRKEGQNVTLSCEQNLNHDAMYWYRQDPGQGLRLIYYSQIVNDFQKGDIAEGYSVSREKKESFPLTVTSAQKNPTAFYLCASSIMAASNTGELFFGEGSRLTVL.

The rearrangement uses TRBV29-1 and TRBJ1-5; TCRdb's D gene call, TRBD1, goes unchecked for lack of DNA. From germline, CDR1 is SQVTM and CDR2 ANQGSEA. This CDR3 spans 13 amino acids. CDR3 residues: CSVSPGGSQPQHF.

The CDR3 loop reads CATSRVPAGSYNEQFF. This chain links TRBV15 with TRBJ2-1; the D call of TRBD2 rests on TCRdb alone, since no DNA is present to check it. The CDR3 runs to 16 residues. Germline values: CDR1 LNHNV, CDR2 YYDKDF (reference sequence). Full variable domain (remainder filled in from reference TRBV15 and TRBJ2-1): DAMVIQNPRYQVTQFGKPVTLSCSQTLNHNVMYWYQQKSSQAPKLLFHYYDKDFNNEADTPDNFQSRRPNTSFCFLDIRSPGLGDTAMYLCATSRVPAGSYNEQFFGPGTRLTVL.

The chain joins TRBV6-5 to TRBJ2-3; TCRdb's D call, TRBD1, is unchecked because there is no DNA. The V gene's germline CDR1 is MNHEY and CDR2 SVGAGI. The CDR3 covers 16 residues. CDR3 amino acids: CASSYSRVPSTDTQYF.

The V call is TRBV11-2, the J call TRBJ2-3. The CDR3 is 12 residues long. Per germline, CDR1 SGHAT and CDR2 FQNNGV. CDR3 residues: CASSNNPDTQYF.

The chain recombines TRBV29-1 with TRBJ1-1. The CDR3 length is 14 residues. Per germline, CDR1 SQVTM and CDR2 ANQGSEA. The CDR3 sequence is CSVGLLVGTAEAFF.

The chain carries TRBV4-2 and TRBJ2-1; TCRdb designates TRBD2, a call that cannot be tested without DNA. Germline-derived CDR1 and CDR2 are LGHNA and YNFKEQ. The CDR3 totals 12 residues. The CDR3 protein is CASSPLREKQFF.

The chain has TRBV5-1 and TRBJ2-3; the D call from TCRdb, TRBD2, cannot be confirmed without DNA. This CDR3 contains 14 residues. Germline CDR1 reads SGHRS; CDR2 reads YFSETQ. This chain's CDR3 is CASSWSGSKDTQYF.

Here the CDR3 reads CASSLGRTGNTIYF. The chain couples TRBV3-1 to TRBJ1-3. Germline-derived CDR1 and CDR2 are LGHDT and YNNKEL (reference sequence). The CDR3 is 14 amino acids.

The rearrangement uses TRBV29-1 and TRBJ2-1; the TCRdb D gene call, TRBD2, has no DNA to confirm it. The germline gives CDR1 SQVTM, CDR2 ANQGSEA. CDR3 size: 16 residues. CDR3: CSVAGTSESPYNEQFF.